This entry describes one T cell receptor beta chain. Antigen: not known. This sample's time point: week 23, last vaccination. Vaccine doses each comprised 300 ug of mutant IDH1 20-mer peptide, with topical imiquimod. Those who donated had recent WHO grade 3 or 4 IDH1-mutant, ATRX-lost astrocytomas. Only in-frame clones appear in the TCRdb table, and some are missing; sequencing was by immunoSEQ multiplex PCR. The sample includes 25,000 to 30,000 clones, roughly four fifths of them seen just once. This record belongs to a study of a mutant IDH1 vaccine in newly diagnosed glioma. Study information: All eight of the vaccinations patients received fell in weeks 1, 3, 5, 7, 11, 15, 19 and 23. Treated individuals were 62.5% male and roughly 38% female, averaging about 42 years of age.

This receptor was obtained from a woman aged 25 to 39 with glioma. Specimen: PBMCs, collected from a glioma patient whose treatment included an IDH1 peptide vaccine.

The CDR3 bases are TGTGCCAGCTCATACCCCGGGATTTCAGATACGCAGTATTTT. Protein product: CASSYPGISDTQYF. The chain couples TRBV18 to TRBJ2-3; a weak D match, TRBD2 (5 bases). V was trimmed by 5 bases and J by 4 bases, leaving 13 bases between them. The germline gives CDR1 KGHSH, CDR2 LQKENI. CDR3 length: 14 residues.